A selection of T cell receptor beta chains follows, all from one sample in a study of blood T cell repertoires in COVID-19. The repertoire was sequenced with immunoSEQ multiplex PCR; TCRdb's copy has only in-frame clones and lacks some. The sample has some 260,000 clones, roughly 89% seen once; the top ten hold 8.8%. Sample: PBMCs or T cells enriched from blood (not recorded which). The receptors were gathered from a man aged 35-49 years who had recovered from COVID-19. The CDR3 runs from the conserved cysteine through the conserved F or W. D genes are given only for firm matches. For some rows the clone size is stated as once, few or many, or as a class when expanded; others skip it.

D gene: -; V gene: TRBV11-3; clone size: -; J gene: TRBJ2-7; CDR3 DNA: TGTGCCAGCAGCTTAACAGGGACCCGCGGCGAGCAGTACTTC; CDR3 protein: CASSLTGTRGEQYF
D gene: -; V gene: TRBV19; clone size: -; J gene: TRBJ1-2; CDR3 DNA: TGTGCCAGTAGTATGAGGCAGCTATATGGCTACACCTTC; CDR3 protein: CASSMRQLYGYTF
D gene: -; V gene: TRBV7-9; clone size: -; J gene: TRBJ2-1; CDR3 DNA: TGTGCCAGCAGCTTAGGGAGGCCGAGCTCCTACAATGAGCAGTTCTTC; CDR3 protein: CASSLGRPSSYNEQFF
D gene: -; V gene: TRBV7-9; clone size: -; J gene: TRBJ1-5; CDR3 DNA: TGTGCCAGCAGCCCGATGACAGAGAATCAGCCCCAGCATTTT; CDR3 protein: CASSPMTENQPQHF
D gene: TRBD2; V gene: TRBV6-5; clone size: -; J gene: TRBJ2-2; CDR3 DNA: TGTGCCAGCAGCGGGAGGGTAAGCACCGGGGAGCTGTTTTTT; CDR3 protein: CASSGRVSTGELFF
D gene: -; V gene: TRBV30; clone size: few; J gene: TRBJ1-5; CDR3 DNA: TGTGCCTGGAGTGTAGCCAGGCTTGGTCTTTATAGCAATCAGCCCCAGCATTTT; CDR3 protein: CAWSVARLGLYSNQPQHF
D gene: -; V gene: TRBV7-9; clone size: -; J gene: TRBJ1-4; CDR3 DNA: TGTGCCAGCAGCTTAACAGGGAATGAAAAACTGTTTTTT; CDR3 protein: CASSLTGNEKLFF
D gene: -; V gene: TRBV21-1; clone size: -; J gene: TRBJ1-4; CDR3 DNA: TGTGCCAGCACTTTGCGGACAGGGGAGAAAACAACTAATGAAAAACTGTTTTTT; CDR3 protein: CASTLRTGEKTTNEKLFF
D gene: TRBD2; V gene: TRBV7-3; clone size: -; J gene: TRBJ2-2; CDR3 DNA: TGTGCCAGCAGCTTCTTAGCGGGAGCGAACACCGGGGAGCTGTTTTTT; CDR3 protein: CASSFLAGANTGELFF
D gene: TRBD1; V gene: TRBV7-9; clone size: -; J gene: TRBJ2-7; CDR3 DNA: TGTGCCAGCAGCAAAGACAGGGTCTACGAGCAGTACTTC; CDR3 protein: CASSKDRVYEQYF
D gene: TRBD2; V gene: TRBV6-6; clone size: -; J gene: TRBJ2-7; CDR3 DNA: TGTGCCAGCAGAGAACTAGCGGAATCCTCCTACGAGCAGTACTTC; CDR3 protein: CASRELAESSYEQYF
D gene: TRBD2; V gene: TRBV3-1/TRBV3-2; clone size: once; J gene: TRBJ2-1; CDR3 DNA: TGTGCCAGCAGCCCCTCTCGCGGGAGGTACAATGAGCAGTTCTTC; CDR3 protein: CASSPSRGRYNEQFF
D gene: -; V gene: TRBV7-2; clone size: -; J gene: TRBJ1-3; CDR3 DNA: TGTGCCAGCAGCTTAGGAGGAGGAAACACCATATATTTT; CDR3 protein: CASSLGGGNTIYF
D gene: -; V gene: TRBV12-3/TRBV12-4; clone size: -; J gene: TRBJ1-1; CDR3 DNA: TGTGCCAGCACCACAGACAGGTTGGCTTTCTTT; CDR3 protein: CASTTDRLAFF
D gene: -; V gene: TRBV11-3; clone size: -; J gene: TRBJ1-1; CDR3 DNA: TGTGCCAGCGCCCCGAGGGACACTGAAGCTTTCTTT; CDR3 protein: CASAPRDTEAFF
D gene: TRBD2; V gene: TRBV27; clone size: -; J gene: TRBJ2-1; CDR3 DNA: TGTGCCAGCAGTCCCGGGACTAGCGGTTACAATGAGCAGTTCTTC; CDR3 protein: CASSPGTSGYNEQFF
D gene: -; V gene: TRBV4-2; clone size: -; J gene: TRBJ2-5; CDR3 DNA: TGTGCCAGCAGCCAAGATCAGGAGACCCAGTACTTC; CDR3 protein: CASSQDQETQYF
D gene: TRBD2; V gene: TRBV6-5; clone size: once; J gene: TRBJ2-1; CDR3 DNA: TGTGCCAGCAGTTACGATCGACTAGCGCTCTTCAATGAGCAGTTCTTC; CDR3 protein: CASSYDRLALFNEQFF
D gene: -; V gene: TRBV9; clone size: once; J gene: TRBJ1-2; CDR3 DNA: TGTGCCAGCAGCGTGGGTCCAGGGGAAGGTGGCTACACCTTC; CDR3 protein: CASSVGPGEGGYTF
D gene: TRBD1; V gene: TRBV7-3; clone size: -; J gene: TRBJ2-2; CDR3 DNA: TGTGCCAGCAGCTCCCCGCGGACAGGGCCGAACACCGGGGAGCTGTTTTTT; CDR3 protein: CASSSPRTGPNTGELFF
D gene: -; V gene: TRBV6-5; clone size: -; J gene: TRBJ2-3; CDR3 DNA: TGTGCCAGCAGTTACGTTGGAGCCACAGATACGCAGTATTTT; CDR3 protein: CASSYVGATDTQYF
D gene: TRBD1; V gene: TRBV5-4; clone size: -; J gene: TRBJ2-2; CDR3 DNA: TGTGCCAGCAGCCCCGGGACAGGGAACACCGGGGAGCTGTTTTTT; CDR3 protein: CASSPGTGNTGELFF